This TCR beta chain was identified during a study of PD-L1 blockade in urothelial cancer. In the study overall: Atezolizumab (1,200 mg intravenously every 3 weeks) began around 2014 for patients.

The time point denotes: peripheral blood 6 weeks after treatment start. Sequencing was performed with immunoSEQ multiplex PCR; in TCRdb, only in-frame clones are kept and a portion is missing. The profile shows tens of thousands of clones, around three quarters of them singletons. Trimming took off 5 bases at V and 0 bases at J, with 17 bases between the two ends. CDR1 and CDR2 from the germline V gene are MDHEN and SYDVKM. The CDR3 is made up of 16 amino acids. The sequence came from a man between 65 and 79 years old with urothelial cancer. This specimen was PBMCs, taken around atezolizumab (anti-PD-L1) treatment. The chain carries TRBV28 and TRBJ2-7, with a tentative D call TRBD2 (5 bases). CDR3 DNA: TGTGCCAGCAGTGGGAGTGGGATCTTAAGCTCCTACGAGCAGTACTTC. Amino acids: CASSGSGILSSYEQYF. Full variable domain (missing parts from reference TRBV28 and TRBJ2-7): DVKVTQSSRYLVKRTGEKVFLECVQDMDHENMFWYRQDPGLGLRLIYFSYDVKMKEKGDIPEGYSVSREKKERFSLILESASTNQTSMYLCASSGSGILSSYEQYFGPGTRLTVT.